The clone carrying this T cell receptor (beta chain) was detected only a few times. Antigen specificity is unknown. The study reverse transcribed the entire isolated RNA, so it sequenced expressed TCRB transcripts. Some clones are missing from TCRdb's copy, which holds only in-frame ones; the method was immunoSEQ multiplex PCR. The sample shows about 12,000 clones, under 50% of them seen only once. This entry is derived from a study of beta chain features in type 1 diabetes. As for the study in general: Patients did not differ from healthy donors in age, gender or cell yield.

Via CD45RO/CCR7/CD25/CD127/CD95/CD27, cells of the CD4+ naive, central memory, regulatory and stem cell-like memory subsets were sorted. The CDR3 consists of 14 residues. The V gene's germline CDR1 is SEHNR and CDR2 FQNEAQ (reference sequence). V lost 5 bases, J lost 9 bases, and 17 bases lay in between. Study findings and constraints: The VDJ junctions of type 1 diabetes patients carried fewer insertions and more deletions. Naive, central memory and Treg TCRB repertoires seemed to resemble each other more closely in patients than they did in healthy donors.

The sequence derives from a man between 18 and 35 years old in good health. The chain links TRBV7-9 to TRBJ2-1; a possible D gene is TRBD1 (5 bases). Sequencing was done on a sample of stem cell memory CD4+ T cells from blood. DNA of the CDR3: TGTGCCAGCAGCCTACAATGGTCAGGGATTGAGCAGTTCTTC. Encoded protein: CASSLQWSGIEQFF.